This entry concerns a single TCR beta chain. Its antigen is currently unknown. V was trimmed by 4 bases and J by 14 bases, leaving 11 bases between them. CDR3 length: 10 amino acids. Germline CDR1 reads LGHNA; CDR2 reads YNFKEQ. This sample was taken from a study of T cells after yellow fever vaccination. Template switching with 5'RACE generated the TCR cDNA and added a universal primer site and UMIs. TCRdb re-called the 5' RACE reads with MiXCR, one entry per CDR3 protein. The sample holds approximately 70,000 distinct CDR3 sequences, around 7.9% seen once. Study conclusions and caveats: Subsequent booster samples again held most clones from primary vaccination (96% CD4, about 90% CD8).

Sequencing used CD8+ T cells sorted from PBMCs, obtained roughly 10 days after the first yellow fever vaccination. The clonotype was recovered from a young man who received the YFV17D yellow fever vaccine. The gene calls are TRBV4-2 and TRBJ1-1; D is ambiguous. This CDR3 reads CASSREALFF. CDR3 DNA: TGTGCCAGCAGCCGCGAGGCACTCTTCTTT.